The entry below gives a single TCR beta chain sequence along with its context. What it binds is not known. This sample is drawn from a study of CD8+ T cells in alopecia areata. Reverse transcription of extracted RNA yielded cDNA, which provided the sequencing template. Assay used: immunoSEQ multiplex PCR; TCRdb lists only in-frame clones, some missing. The table lists 140,000 to 150,000 clones, over 70% of them singletons. The V and J ends lost 4 bases and 2 bases respectively, with 12 bases between them. Germline V CDR1 and CDR2: LNHDA, SQIVND (reference sequence). The CDR3 runs 15 residues. General study findings and limits: Possibly because of HLA-related factors, TCR sharing was less clear across patients than in mice. Elevated clonality characterized lesional scalp relative to normal scalp, particularly in alopecia totalis/universalis.

The V and J genes are TRBV19 and TRBJ1-5; D gene unclear. The receptor was isolated from a human donor with alopecia areata. The sequenced sample was CD8+ T cells sorted from blood, obtained at week 0. CDR3 amino acids: CASSTSPRGNQPQHF. DNA for the CDR3: TGTGCCAGTAGTACAAGTCCCCGGGGCAATCAGCCCCAGCATTTT. The full variable domain, its missing parts supplied by reference TRBV19 and TRBJ1-5, is DGGITQSPKYLFRKEGQNVTLSCEQNLNHDAMYWYRQDPGQGLRLIYYSQIVNDFQKGDIAEGYSVSREKKESFPLTVTSAQKNPTAFYLCASSTSPRGNQPQHFGDGTRLSIL.